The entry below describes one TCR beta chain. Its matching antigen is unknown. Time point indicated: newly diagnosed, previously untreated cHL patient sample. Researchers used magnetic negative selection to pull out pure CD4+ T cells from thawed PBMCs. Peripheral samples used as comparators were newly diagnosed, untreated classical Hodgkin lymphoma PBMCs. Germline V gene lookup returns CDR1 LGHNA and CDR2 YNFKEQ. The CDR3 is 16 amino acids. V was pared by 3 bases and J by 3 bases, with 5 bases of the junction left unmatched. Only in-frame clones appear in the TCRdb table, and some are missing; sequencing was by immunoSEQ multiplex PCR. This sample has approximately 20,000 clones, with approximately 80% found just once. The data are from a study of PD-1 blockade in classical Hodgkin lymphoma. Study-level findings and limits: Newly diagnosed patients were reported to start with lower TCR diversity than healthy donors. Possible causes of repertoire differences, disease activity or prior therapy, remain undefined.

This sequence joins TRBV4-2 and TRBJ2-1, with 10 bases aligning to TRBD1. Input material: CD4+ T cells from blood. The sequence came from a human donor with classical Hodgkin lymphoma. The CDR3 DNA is TGTGCCAGCAGCCAGGCTGGGACAGGGGACTACAATGAGCAGTTCTTC. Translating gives CASSQAGTGDYNEQFF.